The 18 T cell receptor beta chains given below trace back to one sample, sequenced in a study of blood T cell repertoires in COVID-19. The data were produced by immunoSEQ multiplex PCR, yet TCRdb's version contains in-frame clones alone and is incomplete. The table has approximately 300,000 clones, around 89% seen once. Sequencing was carried out using peripheral blood. Receptors originate from a man aged 18-30 years who had recovered from COVID-19.

The CDR3 reads CASTRTQGHEQYF. CDR3 nucleotide sequence: TGTGCCAGCACTCGGACCCAGGGGCACGAGCAGTACTTC. The chain is built from TRBV12-3 or TRBV12-4 and TRBJ2-7; TRBD1 is a possible D gene (6 bases). The CDR3 is 13 residues long. Trimming pared 7 bases from V and 5 bases from J, leaving 15 bases between.

In its sample, this clone was seen many times. The chain carries TRBV4-1 and TRBJ1-1, with TRBD1 matching over 9 bases. CDR1 is MGHRA and CDR2 is YSYEKL in the germline V gene. There are 14 residues in the CDR3. V lost 0 bases and J lost 11; bases outside the gene matches: 7. The CDR3 DNA sequence: TGCGCCAGCAGCCAAGAAACAGGGGGCTATAGGGCTTTCTTT. Residues: CASSQETGGYRAFF.

This clone was picked up a small number of times. The chain carries TRBV6-5 and TRBJ1-5, with TRBD1 matching 9 bases. This CDR3 comprises 14 residues. The junction had 1 base not matched to a gene; V was cut back by 5 bases and J by 2 bases. Germline values: CDR1 MNHEY, CDR2 SVGAGI. This chain's CDR3 is CASSRTGGNQPQHF. DNA for the CDR3: TGTGCCAGCAGTAGGACAGGGGGCAATCAGCCCCAGCATTTT.

CDR3 amino acids: CAIRDSGQGAFTDTQYF. For the CDR3, the DNA is TGTGCCATCAGGGATTCCGGACAGGGGGCCTTCACAGATACGCAGTATTTT. This chain links TRBV10-3 with TRBJ2-3; 11 bases align to TRBD1. Germline V gene data show CDR1 as ENHRY and CDR2 as SYGVKD. The trim removed 6 bases at V and 2 bases at J, leaving 10 bases unmatched. This CDR3 has 17 amino acids.

The chain combines TRBV18 with TRBJ1-4; 7 bases are shared with TRBD1. CDR3 size: 19 residues. Unmatched junction bases numbered 13, after V lost 3 bases and J lost 0 bases. Germline V CDR1 and CDR2: KGHSH, LQKENI. CDR3 amino acids: CASSPRNEGAIPTNEKLFF. The CDR3 coding sequence is TGTGCCAGCTCACCGAGGAATGAGGGGGCTATACCAACTAATGAAAAACTGTTTTTT.

Comment on this clone: The sample holds other DNA sequences that translate to the same CDR3. The rearrangement joins TRBV19 to TRBJ2-2; 7 bases are shared with TRBD1. Germline CDR1 is LNHDA and CDR2 is SQIVND (reference sequence). CDR3 size: 14 residues. The CDR3: CATDKGASTGELFF. CDR3 coding DNA: TGTGCGACCGACAAGGGGGCATCCACTGGGGAGCTGTTTTTT.

Turning to this clone: At the DNA level, this CDR3 is encoded by other sequences in the same sample as well. The chain is built from TRBV6-5 and TRBJ1-2, with a tentative D call TRBD1 (5 bases). Deletions cut 2 bases from V and 2 bases from J, with 9 bases between. Germline V gene data show CDR1 as MNHEY and CDR2 as SVGAGI. This CDR3 has 14 residues. CDR3 sequence (DNA): TGTGCCAGCAGTTACGGGGGGGGGAACTATGGCTACACCTTC. Encoded protein: CASSYGGGNYGYTF.

The CDR3 DNA reads as TGTGCCAGCAGCCTCAACAGGGGGGGAAACACTGAAGCTTTCTTT. It translates to CASSLNRGGNTEAFF. The chain links TRBV11-2 to TRBJ1-1; 8 bases map to TRBD1. The germline V gene encodes CDR1 SGHAT and CDR2 FQNNGV. Trimming cost V 5 bases and J 2 bases; bases outside gene matches: 7. The CDR3 has 15 amino acids.

The chain links TRBV30 to TRBJ2-1, with 8 bases aligning to TRBD2. Germline CDR1 GTSNPN, CDR2 SVGIG (reference sequence). V shed 0 bases, J shed 3 bases, and the junction held 4 bases outside the gene matches. The CDR3 runs 15 residues. CDR3 protein: CAWSVKREFYNEQFF. The CDR3 nucleotides read TGTGCCTGGAGTGTTAAGCGGGAGTTCTACAATGAGCAGTTCTTC. Supplemented by reference TRBV30 and TRBJ2-1, the full variable domain reads SQTIHQWPATLVQPVGSPLSLECTVEGTSNPNLYWYRQAAGRGLQLLFYSVGIGQISSEVPQNLSASRPQDRQFILSSKKLLLSDSGFYLCAWSVKREFYNEQFFGPGTRLTVL.

The genes are TRBV14 and TRBJ2-7; D is unclear. This CDR3 region has 12 residues. Germline V gene lookup returns CDR1 SGHDN and CDR2 FVKESK. V was pared by 3 bases and J by 1 base, with 4 bases between. CDR3 nucleotides: TGTGCCAGCAGCCAGAGTTCCTACGAGCAGTACTTC. Translated, it gives CASSQSSYEQYF.

V is TRBV7-2 and J is TRBJ2-7; 7 positions match TRBD1. CDR1 and CDR2 (germline): SGHTA, FQGNSA. The CDR3 loop spans 15 amino acids. Trimming cost V 4 bases and J 0 bases; bases outside gene matches: 6. The CDR3 DNA is TGTGCCAGCAGCTCACAGGGGTTCCTCTCCTACGAGCAGTACTTC. It codes for CASSSQGFLSYEQYF.

The rearrangement uses TRBV5-1 and TRBJ1-2; D remains unclear. Trimming removed 1 base at V and 0 bases at J, with 10 bases between. Germline V lookup: CDR1 SGHRS, CDR2 YFSETQ. This CDR3 region has 15 residues. CDR3 nucleotide sequence: TGCGCCAGCAGCTTGAGCGGGATAGCTAACTATGGCTACACCTTC. Translation gives CASSLSGIANYGYTF.

The chain couples TRBV7-9 to TRBJ2-5, with D hard to call. The CDR3 runs to 14 residues. V gave up 3 bases and J gave up 0 bases, with 8 bases separating them. Germline CDR1 SEHNR, CDR2 FQNEAQ (reference sequence). The CDR3 is CASSFTVYQETQYF. In DNA, the CDR3 is TGTGCCAGCAGCTTCACAGTGTACCAAGAGACCCAGTACTTC.

The chain couples TRBV10-3 to TRBJ1-5; D is possibly TRBD1 (5 bases). The CDR3 runs to 14 residues. Germline loops: CDR1 ENHRY, CDR2 SYGVKD. V lost 2 bases, J lost 7 bases, and 12 bases lay in between. The CDR3 nucleotides are TGTGCCATCAGTGAGGCCGGGGGAGGCCAGCCCCAGCATTTT. Protein product: CAISEAGGGQPQHF.

The chain recombines TRBV4-1 with TRBJ2-7; TRBD1 aligns across 8 bases. The V gene's germline CDR1 is MGHRA and CDR2 YSYEKL. After removal of 0 bases from V and 7 bases from J, the junction contained 11 bases not matched to a gene. The CDR3 contains 16 residues. In DNA, the CDR3 is TGCGCCAGCAGCCAAGATCAAGGACAGGGACTTTTGGAGCAGTACTTC. It specifies CASSQDQGQGLLEQYF.

Only one count was recorded for this clone. The gene calls are TRBV3-1 (or the pseudogene TRBV3-2) and TRBJ2-3; D gene ambiguous. V was clipped by 5 bases and J by 3 bases, with 18 bases between them. The CDR3 length is 16 residues. The germline gives CDR1 LGHDT, CDR2 YNNKEL (reference sequence). CDR3 sequence (DNA): TGTGCCAGCAGCTCGGCCGACCGTGACTTGACAGATACGCAGTATTTT. It codes for CASSSADRDLTDTQYF.

The gene calls are TRBV21-1 and TRBJ1-5; the table's D call of TRBD1 was not tested on the DNA. TRBV21-1 is a pseudogene locus. The CDR3 length is 14 residues. This chain's CDR3 is CASSMTGGNQPQHF. Here the CDR3 DNA reads TGTGCCAGCAGCATGACAGGAGGCAATCAGCCCCAGCATTTT.

The chain has TRBV2 and TRBJ1-1; a possible D gene is TRBD1 (5 bases). The V and J ends lost 3 bases and 1 base respectively, with 9 bases between them. Germline-derived CDR1 and CDR2 are SNHLY and FYNNEI. This CDR3 region has 14 residues. CDR3: CASSEPGENTEAFF. DNA of the CDR3: TGTGCCAGCAGTGAGCCGGGGGAGAACACTGAAGCTTTCTTT.